These 25 T cell receptor beta chains share one sample of origin, sequenced in a study of OX40 agonist ivuxolimab in advanced cancers. The assay was immunoSEQ multiplex PCR, and TCRdb's table has in-frame clones only and misses some. Here the sample spans about 89,000 clones, around nine tenths being singletons. The source material was CD4+ or CD8+ T cells sorted from blood, sampled in a trial of the OX40 agonist ivuxolimab. These receptors all stem from an adult with an advanced solid tumor such as melanoma, head and neck, liver or kidney cancer.

This chain connects TRBV14 to TRBJ2-1; TRBD1 might be the D (6 bases). Per germline, CDR1 SGHDN and CDR2 FVKESK. V was trimmed by 0 bases and J by 7 bases, leaving 13 bases between them. The CDR3 length is 15 residues. CDR3 sequence: CASSQDHGRGNEQFF. Written as DNA, the CDR3 is TGTGCCAGCAGCCAAGATCACGGCAGGGGAAATGAGCAGTTCTTC.

V gene TRBV18 combines with J gene TRBJ1-5; D is perhaps TRBD1 (6 bases). This CDR3 spans 16 amino acids. Deletions cut 2 bases from V and 3 bases from J, with 14 bases between. Germline V CDR1 and CDR2: KGHSH, LQKENI. Here the CDR3 DNA reads TGTGCCAGCTCACCATCGGAGGACAGCTACAATCAGCCCCAGCATTTT. It is translated as CASSPSEDSYNQPQHF.

J is TRBJ2-3 and V is TRBV4-1; D assignment may be TRBD1 or TRBD2 (5 bases each). Germline loops: CDR1 MGHRA, CDR2 YSYEKL. V shed 3 bases and J shed 3 bases, with 13 bases lying between them. The CDR3 has 15 residues. For the CDR3, the DNA is TGCGCCAGCAGCCACGGCCGGGGCAGAACAGATACGCAGTATTTT. Translation: CASSHGRGRTDTQYF.

The chain uses TRBV5-1 and TRBJ2-1; D is perhaps TRBD1 or TRBD2 (5 bases each). The CDR3 consists of 11 residues. CDR1 is SGHRS, CDR2 YFSETQ, per germline. The ends were cut back, 1 base at V and 14 bases at J, with 10 bases in the middle. The CDR3 reads CASSLIREKFF. CDR3 DNA sequence: TGCGCCAGCAGCTTGATCAGGGAGAAGTTCTTC.

The rearrangement joins TRBV11-1 to TRBJ2-6; D is ambiguous. Germline V gene data show CDR1 as SGHAT and CDR2 as FQDESV (reference sequence). This CDR3 spans 17 amino acids. Between the trimmed V and J ends, which lost 4 bases and 0 bases, there was a span of 13 bases. This chain's CDR3 is CASSSLSRNSGANVLTF. CDR3 coding DNA: TGTGCCAGCAGCTCACTTTCCAGGAACTCTGGGGCCAACGTCCTGACTTTC.

This chain uses TRBV7-8 with TRBJ2-1; the D gene is possibly TRBD1 (5 bases). The CDR3 runs to 15 residues. Germline loops: CDR1 SGHVS, CDR2 FQNEAQ. The V end lost 5 bases, the J end lost 6 bases, and 17 bases lay between the germline ends. The CDR3 sequence: CASSGPRQGVNEQFF. The CDR3 DNA is TGTGCCAGCAGCGGGCCTCGTCAAGGGGTCAATGAGCAGTTCTTC.

The rearrangement links TRBV19 to TRBJ1-2; no clear D gene. Trimming pared 1 base from V and 2 bases from J, leaving 20 bases between. The CDR3 runs to 18 residues. The germline V gene has CDR1 LNHDA and CDR2 SQIVND (reference sequence). This CDR3 is CASSIVGPAIGQNYGYTF. For the CDR3, the DNA is TGTGCCAGTAGTATAGTAGGCCCAGCGATCGGGCAAAACTATGGCTACACCTTC.

Comments on this clone: Other DNA variants within this sample encode the same CDR3. This chain joins TRBV5-1 and TRBJ2-7; D gene uncertain. The CDR3 length is 13 residues. Germline V gene data show CDR1 as SGHRS and CDR2 as YFSETQ. Trimming removed 1 base at V and 5 bases at J, with 10 bases between. The CDR3 DNA reads as TGCGCCAGCAGCTTGTCCCAGGATCACGAGCAGTACTTC. This translates into CASSLSQDHEQYF. Using reference TRBV5-1 and TRBJ2-7 for the parts outside the CDR3, the full variable domain is KAGVTQTPRYLIKTRGQQVTLSCSPISGHRSVSWYQQTPGQGLQFLFEYFSETQRNKGNFPGRFSGRQFSNSRSEMNVSTLELGDSALYLCASSLSQDHEQYFGPGTRLTVT.

V and J are TRBV6-1 and TRBJ2-7, with a possible D match to TRBD1 (6 bases). V dropped 7 bases and J dropped 2 bases, with 18 bases sitting between them. Germline V lookup: CDR1 MNHNS, CDR2 SASEGT. The CDR3 is 15 amino acids. CDR3 DNA: TGTGCCAGCAACTCAGGGGCTAGTATTCCCTACGAGCAGTACTTC. Amino acid sequence: CASNSGASIPYEQYF.

The CDR3 DNA is TGTGCCAGCAGACCGGGACTAGCATCCTACAATGAGCAGTTCTTC. Residues: CASRPGLASYNEQFF. The chain couples TRBV2 to TRBJ2-1; TRBD2 matches at 9 bases. Trimming at V came to 6 bases and at J to 1 base, leaving 4 bases not matched to a gene. The length of the CDR3 is 15 residues. Germline V gives CDR1 SNHLY, CDR2 FYNNEI.

V usage is TRBV6-5 and J usage is TRBJ2-4; possible D gene TRBD1, 5 bases. The CDR3 has 14 amino acids. V was cut by 5 bases and J by 5 bases, with 13 bases left in between. CDR1 MNHEY and CDR2 SVGAGI come from the germline V gene. The CDR3 sequence: CASSREDSQNIQYF. The DNA for the CDR3 is TGTGCCAGCAGTCGTGAAGACAGTCAAAACATTCAGTACTTC.

The rearrangement uses TRBV5-6 and TRBJ1-2; D unresolved. The CDR3 totals 15 residues. Germline lookup yields CDR1 SGHDT and CDR2 YYEEEE. Between the trimmed V and J ends, which lost 4 bases and 8 bases, there was a span of 21 bases. The chain's CDR3 is CASSTNPAGLGGYTF. The CDR3 DNA reads TGTGCCAGCAGCACAAACCCGGCTGGGCTTGGCGGCTACACCTTC.

This clone was picked up a small number of times. J is TRBJ1-1 and V is TRBV4-3; the D is unclear. The CDR3 consists of 13 residues. Germline CDR1 reads LGHNA; CDR2 reads YSLEER. The V end lost 4 bases, the J end lost 3 bases, and 9 bases lay between the germline ends. This chain's CDR3 is CASSLRGDTEAFF. The CDR3 DNA sequence: TGCGCCAGCAGCCTACGCGGGGACACTGAAGCTTTCTTT.

The J gene is TRBJ2-5, the V gene TRBV7-7; 7 bases map to TRBD2. The J segment lost 8 bases and the V segment lost 5 bases, leaving 8 bases of the junction unmatched. The CDR3 runs to 13 residues. Germline CDR1 reads SSHAT; CDR2 reads FNYEAQ (reference sequence). The DNA of the CDR3 is TGTGCCAGCAGCCCCGGGGGGACTGAAACCCAGTACTTC. Protein sequence: CASSPGGTETQYF.

The chain is built from TRBV5-1 and TRBJ1-3, with D tentatively TRBD1 (5 bases). V was clipped by 0 bases and J by 3 bases, with 13 bases between them. The CDR3 runs to 16 residues. Germline V gene sequence: CDR1 SGHRS, CDR2 YFSETQ. This CDR3 is CASSLAGAGSGNTIYF. The CDR3 DNA reads TGCGCCAGCAGCTTGGCCGGGGCAGGCAGTGGAAACACCATATATTTT.

This chain uses TRBV5-1 with TRBJ1-4; D is uncertain. The germline V and J ends were trimmed by 4 bases and 0 bases, with 19 bases remaining between them. Looked up from germline, CDR1 is SGHRS and CDR2 is YFSETQ. CDR3 length: 18 residues. As DNA, the CDR3 is TGCGCCAGCAGCCCTACCCCGGCGGGTGCGGCAACTAATGAAAAACTGTTTTTT. Its translation is CASSPTPAGAATNEKLFF.

The rearrangement links TRBV9 to TRBJ2-5; D remains unclear. Deletions cut 0 bases from V and 1 base from J, with 4 bases between. The CDR3 sequence is 13 residues long. The V gene's germline CDR1 is SGDLS and CDR2 YYNGEE. The CDR3 reads CASSVDVQETQYF. The CDR3 DNA is TGTGCCAGCAGCGTAGACGTCCAAGAGACCCAGTACTTC.

V gene TRBV7-2 combines with J gene TRBJ2-3; D is perhaps TRBD2 (6 bases). Germline V gene sequence: CDR1 SGHTA, CDR2 FQGNSA. The CDR3 is 17 residues long. Trimming removed 3 bases from V and 4 bases from J, with 20 bases in between. The CDR3 bases are TGTGCCAGCAGCTTTAGGAACCCGACTAGTTCTCCAGATACGCAGTATTTT. This encodes CASSFRNPTSSPDTQYF. Based on the CDR3 plus reference TRBV7-2 and TRBJ2-3, the full variable domain is GAGVSQSPSNKVTEKGKDVELRCDPISGHTALYWYRQSLGQGLEFLIYFQGNSAPDKSGLPSDRFSAERTGGSVSTLTIQRTQQEDSAVYLCASSFRNPTSSPDTQYFGPGTRLTVL.

This clone came up once. Sequence at one end of the junction differs from germline and may be a read error. The V call is TRBV5-1, the J call TRBJ1-1; D unclear. The CDR3 has 14 residues. Germline lookup yields CDR1 SGHRS and CDR2 YFSETQ. In DNA, the CDR3 is TGTGCCAGCAGCTTCCCTTTTTCCGGCACTGAAGCTTTCTTT. Residues: CASSFPFSGTEAFF. Based on the CDR3 plus reference TRBV5-1 and TRBJ1-1, the full variable domain is KAGVTQTPRYLIKTRGQQVTLSCSPISGHRSVSWYQQTPGQGLQFLFEYFSETQRNKGNFPGRFSGRQFSNSRSEMNVSTLELGDSALYLCASSFPFSGTEAFFGQGTRLTVV.

This clone was picked up one time. The chain has TRBV27 and TRBJ1-2, with 11 bases fitting TRBD1. The CDR3 totals 15 residues. V gave up 2 bases and J gave up 4 bases; unmatched junction bases: 3. Germline CDR1 reads MNHEY; CDR2 reads SMNVEV (reference sequence). CDR3 protein: CASSLEGQGVYGYTF. The CDR3 DNA sequence: TGTGCCAGCAGTTTAGAGGGACAGGGGGTCTATGGCTACACCTTC.

Only one count was recorded for this clone. V is TRBV2 and J is TRBJ1-5, with a weak D call TRBD1 (5 bases). The CDR3 spans 13 residues. Trimming removed 6 bases at V and 0 bases at J, with 6 bases between. CDR1 and CDR2 (germline): SNHLY, FYNNEI. CDR3 coding DNA: TGTGCCAGCAGCCAGGGTAGCAATCAGCCCCAGCATTTT. This codes for CASSQGSNQPQHF.

CDR3 in amino acids: CASSSGVRLGYGYTF. As DNA, the CDR3 is TGTGCCAGTTCCTCAGGTGTACGGTTAGGCTATGGCTACACCTTC. The genes are TRBV6-6 and TRBJ1-2, with D unresolved. Germline lookup yields CDR1 MNHNY and CDR2 SVGAGI (reference sequence). Trimming left V 9 bases short and J 4 bases short, with 21 bases between. The CDR3 consists of 15 residues.

The rearrangement uses TRBV5-6 and TRBJ2-6, with TRBD1 identical over 9 bases. CDR3 length: 16 amino acids. Looked up from germline, CDR1 is SGHDT and CDR2 is YYEEEE. Trimming removed 9 bases from V and 2 bases from J; junction bases left unmatched: 9. The CDR3 DNA is TGTGCCACCGAGGGACAGGGTCGCCCTGGGGCCAACGTCCTGACTTTC. It encodes CATEGQGRPGANVLTF.

The chain joins TRBV5-5 to TRBJ1-2; 7 bases line up with TRBD1. After removal of 0 bases from V and 4 bases from J, the junction contained 6 bases not matched to a gene. CDR3 size: 15 residues. Germline CDR1 SGHKS, CDR2 YYEKEE (reference sequence). CDR3 amino acids: CASSLGAGTAYGYTF. The CDR3 region has the DNA TGTGCCAGCAGCTTGGGGGCCGGGACAGCCTATGGCTACACCTTC.

This chain connects TRBV11-3 to TRBJ2-1; a weak D match, TRBD2 (5 bases). The V end lost 0 bases, the J end lost 10 bases, and 10 bases lay between the germline ends. The CDR3 spans 13 residues. The germline CDR1 and CDR2 sequences are SGHNT and YENEEA. As DNA, the CDR3 is TGTGCCAGCAGCTTAGATCTCGAGGGAGAGCAGTTCTTC. It yields the protein CASSLDLEGEQFF.